The clone carrying this T cell receptor (beta chain) was seen a few times. This record belongs to a study of T-cell reconstitution after alpha-beta-depleted transplantation in children. The CDR3 is 21 amino acids. V was clipped by 0 bases and J by 0 bases; unmatched bases: 11. Germline V lookup: CDR1 LGHNA, CDR2 YNFKEQ. Unique molecular identifiers were incorporated when the TCRbeta library was constructed. MiXCR was run by TCRdb on the PCR reads, yielding one entry per CDR3 protein. The sample has some 640,000 distinct CDR3 sequences; 16% are singletons. V is TRBV4-2 and J is TRBJ2-4; 13 positions agree with TRBD2. The clonotype comes from a human donor who donated a stem cell graft to a child with acute myeloid leukemia. The source material was PBMCs from the stem cell graft donor, sampled from the stem cell graft. The DNA for the CDR3 is TGTGCCAGCAGCCAAGACCTACTAGCGGGGGGGACCCTAATAGCCAAAAACATTCAGTACTTC. It is translated as CASSQDLLAGGTLIAKNIQYF.